The entry below describes one TCR beta chain. Reverse transcription of about 0.5 to 1 ug RNA used random hexamers. TCR beta CDR3 was amplified by immunoSEQ multiplex PCR. This amplification extended across 54 Vbeta and 13 Jbeta segments. Via MiXCR, TCRdb re-called the immunoSEQ multiplex PCR reads, giving one row per CDR3 protein. The table has 250,000 to 300,000 distinct CDR3 sequences, more than 75% seen once. The CDR3 is 15 residues long. Unmatched junction bases numbered 11, after V lost 3 bases and J lost 12 bases. The germline gives CDR1 LGHDT, CDR2 YNNKEL (reference sequence). In contrast to the negatively isolated CD8+ and CD4+ T cells, TEMRA cells were FACS-enriched. The data were taken from a study of CD8 T cells in Susac syndrome.

Sequencing input: CD8+ T cells from PBMCs. The sequence was obtained from a human donor with multiple sclerosis. V is TRBV3-1 and J is TRBJ1-4, with 9 bases that match TRBD1. In DNA, the CDR3 is TGTGCCAGCAGCCATTCGGACAGGGGAGGCGAAGAACTGTTTTTT. Amino acid sequence: CASSHSDRGGEELFF.